One sample yielded the 10 T cell receptor beta chains listed below, sequenced in a study of T cells in women clearing cervical HPV infection. Here immunoSEQ multiplex PCR was the method, and the copy in TCRdb shows in-frame clones only, minus some. The clone table shows more than 30,000 clones, with the ten largest holding 3.5% to 4%. Sequenced input: blood buffy coat. These receptors all come from a woman between 18 and 69 years old with a cervical HPV16 infection that either progressed to CIN3+ or cleared (not recorded which).

Worth noting for this clone: The read stops 3 residues short of the end of the CDR3; the missing end is completed from the germline J gene. The rearrangement links TRBV10-3 to TRBJ1-2; D is uncertain. The CDR3 is 13 residues long. Trimming cost V 3 bases and J 4 bases, with 9 bases left between them. CDR1 ENHRY and CDR2 SYGVKD come from the germline V gene. The sequenced part of the CDR3 DNA is TGTGCCATCAGTGAAGGTGCCCCCTATGGC. Amino acids: CAISEGAPYG. The full CDR3 is CAISEGAPYGYTF.

For this clone: One end of the junction does not line up with germline, which may come from a read error. Sequencing ends 3 residues short of the CDR3 end; the germline J gene provides the rest. The chain recombines TRBV4-2 with TRBJ2-1, with D unclear. Per the germline V gene, CDR1 is LGHNA and CDR2 is YNFKEQ. The CDR3 extends over 16 amino acids. CDR3 DNA, as far as it was read: TGCGCCAGCAGCCAGGCAAATCTAGTCGGTAACAATGAG. Translated: CASSQANLVGNNE. The whole CDR3 protein is CASSQANLVGNNEQFF.

Details on this clone: The CDR3 goes on 3 residues after the read ends, and that part is filled in from the germline J gene. The rearrangement joins TRBV20-1 to TRBJ1-1; 8 bases line up with TRBD1. Looked up from germline, CDR1 is DFQATT and CDR2 is SNEGSKA (reference sequence). The CDR3 spans 15 residues. J lost 6 bases, V lost 2 bases, and 11 bases had no gene match. CDR3 region: CSARRAGGRRPEAFF. The sequenced CDR3 bases are TGCAGTGCTAGAAGGGCAGGGGGCCGTCGTCCTGAA.

The CDR3 region is CASSFRSRGISEAFF. The CDR3 DNA, read in part, is TGTGCCAGCAGCTTCAGGTCCCGGGGGATTTCTGAA. The rearrangement joins TRBV7-2 to TRBJ1-1; D may be TRBD1 (5 bases). The read falls 3 residues short of the CDR3 end, and the missing part is taken from the germline J gene. Trimming shortened V by 3 bases and J by 6 bases, and 17 bases separated the two germline ends. CDR1 and CDR2 from the germline V gene are SGHTA and FQGNSA. The CDR3 covers 15 residues.

With respect to this clone: The read comes to an end 3 residues before the CDR3 does, leaving the germline J gene to fill in the end. J is TRBJ1-2 and V is TRBV13; 7 nucleotides agree with TRBD1. The CDR3 contains 16 residues. The germline V gene encodes CDR1 PRHDT and CDR2 FYEKMQ (reference sequence). The CDR3 reads CASSLKGGQPTWGYTF. Incomplete CDR3 DNA: TGTGCCAGCAGCCTAAAAGGGGGACAGCCTACGTGGGGC.

In the case of this clone: Coverage ceases 3 residues before the CDR3 finishes, and the germline J gene fills in the end. The V gene is TRBV29-1, the J gene TRBJ2-3, with TRBD2 matching 10 bases. V trimming: 5 bases; J trimming: 4 bases; junction bases outside the gene matches: 3. Germline values: CDR1 SQVTM, CDR2 ANQGSEA. The CDR3 has 13 residues. CDR3 DNA, as far as it was read: TGCAGCGTTCCACTAGCGGGGTCAGATACG. Translation: CSVPLAGSDT. The entire CDR3 is CSVPLAGSDTQYF.

As for this clone: The CDR3 extends 3 residues past the end of the read, so its final part is completed from the germline J gene. The chain carries TRBV5-1 and TRBJ2-1, with D possibly matching TRBD2 (5 bases). CDR1 is SGHRS and CDR2 is YFSETQ in the germline V gene. The CDR3 covers 12 residues. Trimming left V 4 bases short and J 8 bases short, with 10 bases between. The CDR3 DNA, read in part, is TGCGCCAGCAGCCCCCGGGGTTATGAG. Amino acid sequence: CASSPRGYE. The whole CDR3 protein reads CASSPRGYEQFF.

Concerning this clone itself: From the germline J gene comes the end of the CDR3, since the read stops 3 residues before it. The chain uses TRBV18 and TRBJ2-1; TRBD1 matches at 7 bases. V shed 2 bases and J 2 bases; nucleotides not matched to a gene: 3. Germline lookup yields CDR1 KGHSH and CDR2 LQKENI. This CDR3 spans 15 amino acids. CDR3 protein: CASSPNRGPYNEQFF. CDR3 DNA, as far as it was read: TGTGCCAGCTCACCAAACAGGGGCCCCTACAATGAG.

As concerns this clone: Sequencing ends 3 residues short of the CDR3 end; the germline J gene provides the rest. The chain has TRBV30 and TRBJ1-1; perhaps TRBD1 as D (5 bases). In germline, CDR1 is GTSNPN, CDR2 SVGIG (reference sequence). The V end lost 2 bases, the J end lost 2 bases, and 9 bases lay between the germline ends. CDR3 length: 13 amino acids. The CDR3: CAWSIQGNTEAFF. Incomplete CDR3 DNA: TGTGCCTGGAGTATTCAGGGAAACACTGAA.

For this clone: The read gets to within 3 residues of the CDR3 end, and the germline J gene fills in the rest. The chain has TRBV9 and TRBJ1-2, with TRBD1 matching 9 bases. This CDR3 region has 15 residues. In germline, CDR1 is SGDLS, CDR2 YYNGEE. Trimming took 3 bases from V and 1 from J; bases not matched to a gene: 4. The DNA read from the CDR3 is TGTGCCAGCAGCGCCGGACAGGGGAATAACTATGGC. Translation: CASSAGQGNNYG. The full CDR3 sequence reads CASSAGQGNNYGYTF.